Below are 19 T cell receptor beta chains sequenced from a single sample in a study of blood T cells in healthy people across ages (dated by TCRdb to the mid-2010s). Receptor amplification or capture employed 5' RACE. Sequencing took place on an Illumina HiSeq 2500. A second PCR of 7 to 11 cycles was performed with a sample-barcoded 5' primer and a J-beta primer mix. Using fastp trimming at Q25 and MiXCR clonotype assembly, TCRdb reanalyzed the public sequencing data and kept in-frame beta chains. One record per CDR3 amino acid sequence lists the most common genes and DNA. In all, the sample holds 1 million or so distinct CDR3 sequences, and approximately 25% of those were seen once. Around 0.75% of the sample is held by the ten biggest clonotypes. The same data also contributed to another study, on T cells of mothers and their children.

What was sequenced was blood. These receptors originate from a girl aged 2 to 9 in good health.

This clonotype turned up a few times. This chain joins TRBV4-2 and TRBJ2-5; TRBD2 agrees at 10 bases. Per germline, CDR1 LGHNA and CDR2 YNFKEQ. The V gene end was trimmed by 4 bases and the J gene end by 14 bases; junction bases not matched to a gene: 7. The CDR3 loop spans 12 amino acids. CDR3 bases: TGTGCCAGCAGCCCAGCGGGGGGGCCCATATACTTC. This encodes CASSPAGGPIYF.

This clonotype has just a few counts. V is TRBV19 and J is TRBJ2-5, with D hard to call. The CDR3 sequence is 14 residues long. CDR1 and CDR2 (germline): LNHDA, SQIVND (reference sequence). The V gene lost 3 bases and the J gene lost 1 base, with 9 bases spanning the gap. For the CDR3, the DNA is TGTGCCAGTAGTATCGGTCAGGTCCAAGAGACCCAGTACTTC. Translating it yields CASSIGQVQETQYF.

This clonotype was seen more than once but under ten times. This sequence joins TRBV24-1 and TRBJ2-1, with TRBD2 matching 7 bases. Germline V gives CDR1 KGHDR, CDR2 SFDVKD. Trimming cost V 9 bases and J 2 bases; bases outside gene matches: 6. This CDR3 is built from 14 residues. The DNA for the CDR3 is TGTGCCACCGTGGGGGGGTGGGCCTACAATGAGCAGTTCTTC. Its protein product is CATVGGWAYNEQFF.

This chain connects TRBV7-2 to TRBJ2-5; D possibly corresponds to TRBD2 (6 bases). This CDR3 is built from 14 residues. V was shortened by 5 bases and J by 0 bases, with 10 bases between the two germline ends. CDR1 SGHTA and CDR2 FQGNSA come from the germline V gene. CDR3 bases: TGTGCCAGCAGCCCTCAGCGGGACCAAGAGACCCAGTACTTC. It encodes CASSPQRDQETQYF.

J is TRBJ2-5 and V is TRBV21-1; TRBD2, the D gene given by the table, was not confirmed from the DNA. The better agreement between TRBJ2-1 and the DNA end casts doubt on the J call. TRBV21-1 is reported as a pseudogene. The CDR3 is made up of 15 amino acids. Written as DNA, the CDR3 is TGTGCCAGCAGACCTAGCGGGAGTAGGGCAGGTGAGCAGTTCTTC. Residues: CASRPSGSRAGEQFF.

The CDR3: CASSQDQSSYNEQFF. The CDR3 DNA follows: TGCGCCAGCAGCCAAGATCAGAGCTCCTACAATGAGCAGTTCTTC. V usage is TRBV4-3 and J usage is TRBJ2-1; no definite D call. The V end lost 0 bases, the J end lost 0 bases, and 6 bases lay between the germline ends. This CDR3 region has 15 residues. Germline assignment: CDR1 LGHNA and CDR2 YSLEER.

The V and J genes are TRBV24-1 and TRBJ1-1; tentatively, D is TRBD1 (5 bases). The CDR3 has 13 amino acids. Germline CDR1 is KGHDR and CDR2 is SFDVKD. V was cut by 7 bases and J by 3 bases, with 11 bases left in between. CDR3 nucleotide sequence: TGTGCCACCAGCTCCCCGGGGGACACTGAAGCTTTCTTT. Amino acid sequence: CATSSPGDTEAFF.

This clonotype was detected a few times. The chain recombines TRBV4-3 with TRBJ2-7; TRBD1 is a possible D gene (5 bases). TRBJ2-1 explains the end of the DNA better; the J call may be wrong. The CDR3 has 14 residues. CDR1 and CDR2 (germline): LGHNA, YSLEER. CDR3 DNA: TGCGCCAGCAGCCAATTCGCAGGGTCAAATGAGCAGTTCTTC. Its protein product is CASSQFAGSNEQFF.

The gene calls are TRBV4-3 and TRBJ2-1, with a weak D call TRBD1 (5 bases). With 1 base removed from V and 0 bases from J, the gap between germline ends came to 10 bases. The CDR3 contains 16 residues. The germline CDR1 and CDR2 sequences are LGHNA and YSLEER. The CDR3, as DNA: TGCGCCAGCAGCCAAGTCATAGGGGCCTCCTACAATGAGCAGTTCTTC. Encoded protein: CASSQVIGASYNEQFF.

The rearrangement uses TRBV5-1 and TRBJ2-1; D not certain. Trimming cost V 4 bases and J 0 bases, with 11 bases left between them. CDR1 is SGHRS and CDR2 is YFSETQ in the germline V gene. This CDR3 has 15 residues. CDR3 DNA: TGCGCCAGCAGCGAGGCACGGAGCTCCTACAATGAGCAGTTCTTC. Translated: CASSEARSSYNEQFF. The full variable domain, completed using reference TRBV5-1 and TRBJ2-1, is KAGVTQTPRYLIKTRGQQVTLSCSPISGHRSVSWYQQTPGQGLQFLFEYFSETQRNKGNFPGRFSGRQFSNSRSEMNVSTLELGDSALYLCASSEARSSYNEQFFGPGTRLTVL.

Here the CDR3 DNA reads TGTGCCACCAGCAGAGATGGACAGCATGGAGAACAAGAGACCCAGTACTTC. This translates into CATSRDGQHGEQETQYF. The genes are TRBV15 and TRBJ2-5; tentative D call: TRBD1 (6 bases). The CDR3 is made up of 17 amino acids. V was cut by 0 bases and J by 2 bases, with 16 bases left in between. Germline assignment: CDR1 LNHNV and CDR2 YYDKDF (reference sequence).

This clonotype was seen a few times. The chain joins TRBV11-2 to TRBJ1-2; TRBD1 matches at 8 bases. In germline, CDR1 is SGHAT, CDR2 FQNNGV. The CDR3 totals 16 residues. The junction had 10 bases not matched to a gene; V was cut back by 2 bases and J by 5 bases. CDR3 nucleotides: TGTGCCAGCAGCTTAACGACCGGGACAGGAAGTTATGGCTACACCTTC. Its translation is CASSLTTGTGSYGYTF.

This clonotype was seen only a few times. The chain uses TRBV29-1 and TRBJ1-2; maybe TRBD1 (6 bases). Germline assignment: CDR1 SQVTM and CDR2 ANQGSEA. Deletions cut 6 bases from V and 3 bases from J, with 20 bases between. This CDR3 is built from 15 residues. CDR3 coding DNA: TGCAGCGTGTCCCGGGACAATGGAGGAGACTATGGCTACACCTTC. Amino acid sequence: CSVSRDNGGDYGYTF.

The CDR3 here is CASSFGTELYEQYF. The CDR3 DNA follows: TGTGCCAGCAGCTTCGGGACAGAGCTCTACGAGCAGTACTTC. J is TRBJ2-7 and V is TRBV7-8; 7 positions agree with TRBD1. CDR1 and CDR2 (germline): SGHVS, FQNEAQ. V shed 3 bases and J 3 bases; nucleotides not matched to a gene: 5. CDR3 length equals 14 residues.

The V call is TRBV9, the J call TRBJ2-3, with a possible D match to TRBD2 (6 bases). Germline CDR1 is SGDLS and CDR2 is YYNGEE. There are 13 residues in the CDR3. Trimming removed 1 base from V and 5 bases from J, with 8 bases in between. CDR3 nucleotides: TGTGCCAGCAGCGTACTCGGGGGAGATACGCAGTATTTT. Amino acids: CASSVLGGDTQYF. Using reference TRBV9 and TRBJ2-3 for the parts outside the CDR3, the full variable domain is DSGVTQTPKHLITATGQRVTLRCSPRSGDLSVYWYQQSLDQGLQFLIQYYNGEERAKGNILERFSAQQFPDLHSELNLSSLELGDSALYFCASSVLGGDTQYFGPGTRLTVL.

The chain couples TRBV4-3 to TRBJ2-4; 9 bases map to TRBD1. CDR1 and CDR2 (germline): LGHNA, YSLEER. CDR3 length: 17 amino acids. J gave up 1 base and V 3 bases, and 7 bases lay outside the gene matches. DNA for the CDR3: TGCGCCAGCAGCCATGACCGAGACAGGGGGGCCAAAAACATTCAGTACTTC. It codes for CASSHDRDRGAKNIQYF.

The V and J genes are TRBV5-6 and TRBJ2-1; D is perhaps TRBD1 or TRBD2 (5 bases each). Looked up from germline, CDR1 is SGHDT and CDR2 is YYEEEE. Trimming stripped 7 bases from V and 7 bases from J, with 12 bases between. The CDR3 has 12 residues. CDR3 amino acids: CASAPGPNEQFF. The CDR3 DNA is TGTGCCAGCGCACCGGGGCCGAATGAGCAGTTCTTC.

This clonotype turned up a few times. The chain is built from TRBV3-1 and TRBJ2-7, with TRBD2 identical over 12 bases. V lost 0 bases and J lost 2; bases outside the gene matches: 2. This CDR3 is built from 16 residues. Germline CDR1 LGHDT, CDR2 YNNKEL (reference sequence). The CDR3 coding sequence is TGTGCCAGCAGCCAAGATGCTAGCGGGAGGGCCTACGAGCAGTACTTC. This translates into CASSQDASGRAYEQYF.

This chain uses TRBV9 with TRBJ1-6, with D possibly TRBD1 on 5 matching bases. The CDR3 loop spans 13 amino acids. V dropped 4 bases and J dropped 9 bases, with 11 bases sitting between them. CDR1 and CDR2 (germline): SGDLS, YYNGEE. The CDR3 DNA follows: TGTGCCAGCAGCCCCCGACAGCTTTCACCCCTCCACTTT. Its protein is CASSPRQLSPLHF.